Listed below are T cell receptor beta chains from one sample, sequenced in a study of shared clonotypes between healthy human individuals. Generated by immunoSEQ multiplex PCR, the TCRdb table keeps only in-frame clones and is missing some. The sample has 1.4 million or so clones; 98% are singletons. Sequenced sample: naive CD4+ T cells sorted from blood. The receptors derive from a man aged 25-45 years in good health. Both conserved end residues are part of each CDR3. The order of the fields is CDR3 length, D gene, V gene, clone size, J gene, CDR3 protein, CDR3 DNA. A D gene is named only where the DNA matches it firmly. Only some rows state a clone size, as once, few, many or a class for expanded clones.

length: 18
D: TRBD1
V: TRBV10-3
size: -
J: TRBJ2-7
CDR3: CAISESKGGTGETYEQYF
DNA: TGTGCCATCAGTGAGTCGAAGGGCGGGACAGGGGAAACCTACGAGCAGTACTTC

length: 14
D: -
V: TRBV11-2
size: -
J: TRBJ1-2
CDR3: CASSSRGLQAGYTF
DNA: TGTGCCAGCAGCTCAAGGGGACTACAGGCGGGCTACACCTTC

length: 15
D: -
V: TRBV19
size: few
J: TRBJ1-5
CDR3: CASSIIGATGQPQHF
DNA: TGTGCCAGTAGTATAATAGGGGCTACAGGCCAGCCCCAGCATTTT

length: 11
D: -
V: TRBV20-1
size: -
J: TRBJ2-7
CDR3: CSARGPYEQYF
DNA: TGCAGTGCGAGAGGCCCCTACGAGCAGTACTTC

length: 13
D: -
V: TRBV6-5
size: -
J: TRBJ2-3
CDR3: CASSYDFSDTQYF
DNA: TGTGCCAGCAGTTACGATTTTTCAGATACGCAGTATTTT

length: 13
D: -
V: TRBV28
size: -
J: TRBJ1-2
CDR3: CASSSGQLYGYTF
DNA: TGTGCCAGCAGTTCCGGACAGCTCTATGGCTACACCTTC

length: 17
D: -
V: TRBV28
size: -
J: TRBJ2-7
CDR3: CASSFRLAGTGDYEQYF
DNA: TGTGCCAGCAGTTTCCGACTCGCCGGGACGGGCGACTACGAGCAGTACTTC

length: 15
D: -
V: TRBV9
size: -
J: TRBJ2-2
CDR3: CASSVNRVSTGELFF
DNA: TGTGCCAGCAGCGTGAACAGGGTCTCCACCGGGGAGCTGTTTTTT

length: 14
D: -
V: TRBV16
size: -
J: TRBJ1-2
CDR3: CASSQTSLEFGYTF
DNA: TGTGCCAGCAGCCAAACGAGCCTGGAATTCGGCTACACCTTC

length: 13
D: -
V: TRBV9
size: -
J: TRBJ2-1
CDR3: CASSVAPNNEQFF
DNA: TGTGCCAGCAGCGTTGCCCCGAACAATGAGCAGTTCTTC

length: 15
D: TRBD2
V: TRBV28
size: -
J: TRBJ2-1
CDR3: CASSPAGGPVREQFF
DNA: TGTGCCAGCAGTCCAGCGGGAGGGCCGGTTAGGGAGCAGTTCTTC

length: 13
D: -
V: TRBV10-2
size: -
J: TRBJ2-2
CDR3: CASIVGNTGELFF
DNA: TGCGCCAGCATCGTTGGGAACACCGGGGAGCTGTTTTTT

length: 14
D: -
V: TRBV6-1
size: -
J: TRBJ2-3
CDR3: CASSEFGSTDTQYF
DNA: TGTGCCAGCAGTGAATTCGGAAGCACAGATACGCAGTATTTT

length: 14
D: TRBD2
V: TRBV28
size: -
J: TRBJ2-7
CDR3: CASSRGTTTYEQYF
DNA: TGTGCCAGCAGCCGCGGGACTACCACCTACGAGCAGTACTTC

length: 14
D: -
V: TRBV5-6
size: -
J: TRBJ1-2
CDR3: CASSLVLANYGYTF
DNA: TGTGCCAGCAGCTTGGTGCTGGCCAACTATGGCTACACCTTC

length: 16
D: TRBD2
V: TRBV5-6
size: -
J: TRBJ2-1
CDR3: CASSLGLAGPYNEQFF
DNA: TGTGCCAGCAGCTTGGGGCTAGCGGGACCGTACAATGAGCAGTTCTTC

length: 16
D: TRBD1
V: TRBV29-1
size: -
J: TRBJ1-5
CDR3: CSVAAGTGTNNQPQHF
DNA: TGCAGCGTAGCCGCCGGGACAGGGACCAACAATCAGCCCCAGCATTTT

length: 12
D: -
V: TRBV4-3
size: -
J: TRBJ1-2
CDR3: CASSQVGYGYTF
DNA: TGCGCCAGCAGCCAAGTGGGCTATGGCTACACCTTC

length: 14
D: -
V: TRBV5-1
size: -
J: TRBJ1-4
CDR3: CASSYENPDEKLFF
DNA: TGCGCCAGCAGCTATGAAAACCCTGATGAAAAACTGTTTTTT

length: 14
D: -
V: TRBV6-5
size: -
J: TRBJ1-4
CDR3: CASSGAATNEKLFF
DNA: TGTGCCAGCTCAGGGGCGGCAACTAATGAAAAACTGTTTTTT

length: 14
D: -
V: TRBV5-1
size: -
J: TRBJ2-7
CDR3: CASSLDTGAYEQYF
DNA: TGCGCCAGCAGCTTGGATACGGGGGCCTACGAGCAGTACTTC

length: 18
D: TRBD1
V: TRBV9
size: -
J: TRBJ2-2
CDR3: CASSVAPVGQTASGELFF
DNA: TGTGCCAGCAGCGTAGCCCCTGTGGGACAGACGGCCTCCGGGGAGCTGTTTTTT

length: 14
D: -
V: TRBV6-1
size: -
J: TRBJ2-7
CDR3: CASLNRDNSYEQYF
DNA: TGTGCCAGCCTAAACCGGGACAACTCCTACGAGCAGTACTTC

length: 11
D: -
V: TRBV20-1
size: -
J: TRBJ2-3
CDR3: CSARTTDTQYF
DNA: TGCAGTGCCAGGACCACAGATACGCAGTATTTT

length: 13
D: -
V: TRBV29-1
size: -
J: TRBJ1-4
CDR3: CSAKTGPNEKLFF
DNA: TGCAGCGCCAAGACAGGCCCTAATGAAAAACTGTTTTTT

length: 16
D: -
V: TRBV6-4
size: -
J: TRBJ2-3
CDR3: CASSDSASRRTDTQYF
DNA: TGTGCCAGCAGTGACTCAGCTAGCAGACGCACAGATACGCAGTATTTT

length: 14
D: -
V: TRBV10-1
size: -
J: TRBJ1-1
CDR3: CASRRRPEVREAFF
DNA: TGCGCCAGCAGACGAAGACCGGAGGTGAGGGAAGCTTTCTTT

length: 14
D: -
V: TRBV18
size: -
J: TRBJ1-2
CDR3: CASSPQRGNYGYTF
DNA: TGTGCCAGCTCACCCCAAAGAGGAAACTATGGCTACACCTTC

length: 15
D: -
V: TRBV7-9
size: -
J: TRBJ2-7
CDR3: CASSEGGTEHYEQYF
DNA: TGTGCCAGCAGCGAGGGAGGGACAGAACACTACGAGCAGTACTTC

length: 17
D: -
V: TRBV21-1
size: -
J: TRBJ2-7
CDR3: CASSKSGWESAIYEQYF
DNA: TGTGCCAGCAGCAAAAGTGGTTGGGAATCCGCGATTTACGAGCAGTACTTC

length: 14
D: -
V: TRBV7-9
size: -
J: TRBJ1-1
CDR3: CASSDRGMNTEAFF
DNA: TGTGCCAGCAGCGACAGAGGTATGAACACTGAAGCTTTCTTT

length: 14
D: -
V: TRBV5-1
size: -
J: TRBJ1-1
CDR3: CASSSGTWDTEAFF
DNA: TGCGCCAGCAGCTCCGGGACCTGGGACACTGAAGCTTTCTTT

length: 15
D: -
V: TRBV5-1
size: -
J: TRBJ1-1
CDR3: CASSLLAGRRTEAFF
DNA: TGCGCCAGCAGCTTGTTGGCAGGGCGACGTACTGAAGCTTTCTTT

length: 12
D: -
V: TRBV29-1
size: -
J: TRBJ2-5
CDR3: CSLGRDQETQYF
DNA: TGCAGCCTCGGGAGAGACCAAGAGACCCAGTACTTC

length: 13
D: -
V: TRBV9
size: -
J: TRBJ1-2
CDR3: CASSIDDIYGYTF
DNA: TGTGCCAGCAGCATCGATGACATCTATGGCTACACCTTC

length: 11
D: -
V: TRBV29-1
size: -
J: TRBJ2-7
CDR3: CSVGQPYEQYF
DNA: TGCAGCGTTGGCCAACCCTACGAGCAGTACTTC

length: 15
D: -
V: TRBV6-5
size: -
J: TRBJ1-3
CDR3: CASRHTSGSGNTIYF
DNA: TGTGCCAGCCGGCACACAAGTGGCTCTGGAAACACCATATATTTT

length: 17
D: -
V: TRBV6-1
size: once
J: TRBJ2-7
CDR3: CASSEGVAPLSTYEQYF
DNA: TGTGCCAGCAGTGAAGGGGTAGCGCCCCTAAGTACCTACGAGCAGTACTTC

length: 14
D: TRBD1
V: TRBV7-9
size: -
J: TRBJ1-4
CDR3: CASSFGTVNEKLFF
DNA: TGTGCCAGCAGCTTCGGGACAGTTAATGAAAAACTGTTTTTT

length: 12
D: -
V: TRBV2
size: once
J: TRBJ2-7
CDR3: CASRRGNYEQYF
DNA: TGTGCCAGCAGAAGGGGAAACTACGAGCAGTACTTC

length: 15
D: -
V: TRBV5-4
size: -
J: TRBJ1-3
CDR3: CASSATESSGNTIYF
DNA: TGTGCCAGCAGCGCGACAGAGTCCTCTGGAAACACCATATATTTT

length: 14
D: -
V: TRBV7-8
size: -
J: TRBJ1-1
CDR3: CASSQTTVNTEAFF
DNA: TGTGCCAGCAGCCAGACGACGGTGAACACTGAAGCTTTCTTT

length: 16
D: TRBD1
V: TRBV6-6
size: -
J: TRBJ1-5
CDR3: CASRDRDRASNQPQHF
DNA: TGTGCCAGCAGAGACCGGGACAGGGCTAGCAATCAGCCCCAGCATTTT

length: 13
D: -
V: TRBV18
size: -
J: TRBJ2-1
CDR3: CASSPSIYNEQFF
DNA: TGTGCCAGCTCACCCAGTATCTACAATGAGCAGTTCTTC

length: 14
D: TRBD1
V: TRBV19
size: -
J: TRBJ2-7
CDR3: CASSINRDSYEQYF
DNA: TGTGCCAGTAGCATAAACCGGGACAGCTACGAGCAGTACTTC

length: 12
D: TRBD1
V: TRBV5-1
size: -
J: TRBJ2-7
CDR3: CASSSTGVEQYF
DNA: TGCGCCAGCAGCTCCACAGGGGTCGAGCAGTACTTC

length: 17
D: -
V: TRBV21-1
size: -
J: TRBJ2-3
CDR3: CASSKARQGRKSDTQYF
DNA: TGTGCCAGCAGCAAAGCGCGACAGGGGAGAAAATCAGATACGCAGTATTTT

length: 15
D: TRBD2
V: TRBV19
size: -
J: TRBJ2-5
CDR3: CASSYGTRVQETQYF
DNA: TGTGCCAGTAGCTACGGGACTAGAGTTCAAGAGACCCAGTACTTC

length: 13
D: -
V: TRBV7-2
size: -
J: TRBJ2-7
CDR3: CASSRDSAYEQYF
DNA: TGTGCCAGCAGCCGAGACAGCGCCTACGAGCAGTACTTC